Given below is one T cell receptor (beta chain) in context. The data belong to a study of cytomegalovirus exposure and HLA in healthy donors. This CDR3 region has 14 residues. Germline-derived CDR1 and CDR2 are LNHDA and SQIVND (reference sequence). After removal of 6 bases from V and 7 bases from J, the junction contained 8 bases not matched to a gene. In the PCR, 60 Vbeta and 13 Jbeta primers were used. Using immunoSEQ multiplex PCR, the repertoire was profiled, and TCRdb retains in-frame clones only, with some absent. This repertoire shows about 76,000 clones, around 70% found once; its top ten account for roughly a sixth.

V gene TRBV19 combines with J gene TRBJ1-5; 8 nucleotides match TRBD1. The TCR originated in a middle-aged woman in good health and CMV-seropositive. The sample consisted of PBMCs. The CDR3 sequence is CASSPGQGRQPQHF. The CDR3 region has the DNA TGTGCCAGTAGCCCTGGACAGGGCAGGCAGCCCCAGCATTTT.